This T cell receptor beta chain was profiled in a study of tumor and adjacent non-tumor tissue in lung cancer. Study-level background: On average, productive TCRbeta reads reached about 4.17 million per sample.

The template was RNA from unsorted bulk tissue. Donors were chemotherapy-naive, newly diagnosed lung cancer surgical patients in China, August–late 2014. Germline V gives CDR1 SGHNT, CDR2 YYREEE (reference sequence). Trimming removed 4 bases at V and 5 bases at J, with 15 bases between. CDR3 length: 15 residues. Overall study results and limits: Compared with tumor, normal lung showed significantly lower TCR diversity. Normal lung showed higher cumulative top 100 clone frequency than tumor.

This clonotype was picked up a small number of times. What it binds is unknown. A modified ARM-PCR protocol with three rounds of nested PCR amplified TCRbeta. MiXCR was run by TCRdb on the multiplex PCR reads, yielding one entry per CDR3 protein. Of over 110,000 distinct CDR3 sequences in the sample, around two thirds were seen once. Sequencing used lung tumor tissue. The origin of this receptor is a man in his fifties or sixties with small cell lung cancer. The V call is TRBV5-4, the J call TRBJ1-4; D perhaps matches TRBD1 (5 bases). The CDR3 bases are TGTGCCAGCAGCCCTGGAGGGACGGCAAATGAAAAACTGTTTTTT. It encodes CASSPGGTANEKLFF. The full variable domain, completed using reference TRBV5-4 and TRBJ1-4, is ETGVTQSPTHLIKTRGQQVTLRCSSQSGHNTVSWYQQALGQGPQFIFQYYREEENGRGNFPPRFSGLQFPNYSSELNVNALELDDSALYLCASSPGGTANEKLFFGSGTQLSVL.